This is a list of T cell receptor beta chains from one sample in a study of blood T cell repertoires in COVID-19. The method was immunoSEQ multiplex PCR; TCRdb's version includes in-frame clones alone and lacks a portion of them. The table includes over 90,000 clones, 87% detected once. The sequenced sample consisted of peripheral blood. These receptors were collected from a human donor in a cohort sampled during active COVID-19. Both conserved end residues are part of each CDR3.

V gene	J gene	CDR3 protein
TRBV6-5	TRBJ1-4	CAGRTGTNEKLFF
TRBV7-8	TRBJ2-3	CANEWYKSGSTSDTQYF
TRBV20-1	TRBJ2-7	CSARRVAEQYF
TRBV7-2	TRBJ2-3	CASSQASTDTQYF
TRBV7-9	TRBJ1-1	CASSLGETGVTEAFF
TRBV27	TRBJ2-1	CASSLKGVPYNEQFF
TRBV24-1	TRBJ2-3	CATSATGTGHTDTQYF
TRBV9	TRBJ2-2	CASSVEFGSTGELFF
TRBV27	TRBJ1-4	CASSEGQFNEKLFF
TRBV3-1/TRBV3-2	TRBJ2-5	CASSQERLGLAGASETQYF
TRBV19	TRBJ1-3	CASSVQGITGNTIYF
TRBV5-1	TRBJ2-7	CASSFTGQGATSKSYEQYF
TRBV7-8	TRBJ2-1	CASSFLRTSGSRGRYNEQFF
TRBV6-4	TRBJ2-2	CASTEGAGTGELFF
TRBV7-8	TRBJ2-7	CASSLAGTGFSYEQYF
TRBV19	TRBJ2-3	CASSIRGLAGALAGDTQYF